This is a list of T cell receptor beta chains from one sample in a study of cytomegalovirus exposure and HLA in healthy donors. Sequencing was performed with immunoSEQ multiplex PCR; in TCRdb, only in-frame clones are kept and a portion is missing. The profile covers 130,000 to 150,000 clones, with 70% to 90% appearing a single time and less than 7% taken by the ten largest. Sequencing used PBMCs. Receptors originate from a woman aged 30 to 39 in good health and CMV-seropositive. CDR3s include the opening cysteine and the closing phenylalanine or tryptophan. A D gene is named only where the DNA matches it firmly.

D	J	V	CDR3	DNA
TRBD2	TRBJ2-7	TRBV5-6	CASSRGSGDYEQYF	TGTGCCAGCAGCCGAGGTAGCGGGGACTACGAGCAGTACTTC
.	TRBJ1-2	TRBV4-1	CASSQVATGTNYGYTF	TGCGCCAGCAGCCAAGTTGCAACAGGGACTAACTATGGCTACACCTTC
TRBD1	TRBJ1-1	TRBV28	CASSQGQGAGVDTEAFF	TGTGCCAGCAGTCAGGGGCAGGGGGCGGGGGTTGACACTGAAGCTTTCTTT
TRBD1	TRBJ1-1	TRBV25-1	CASSTGAGYTEAFF	TGTGCCAGCAGCACAGGGGCAGGATACACTGAAGCTTTCTTT
TRBD1	TRBJ1-4	TRBV15	CATSRDRGNEKLFF	TGTGCCACCAGCCGGGACAGGGGGAATGAAAAACTGTTTTTT
.	TRBJ2-3	TRBV5-6	CASSQRTGTDTQYF	TGTGCCAGCAGCCAGAGGACAGGCACAGATACGCAGTATTTT
TRBD1	TRBJ1-1	TRBV5-4	CASSLQRTGPTEAFF	TGTGCCAGCAGCTTGCAGAGGACAGGGCCCACTGAAGCTTTCTTT
TRBD1	TRBJ1-1	TRBV6-5	CASRLGTGITEAFF	TGTGCCAGCAGGCTCGGGACAGGCATAACTGAAGCTTTCTTT
.	TRBJ1-5	TRBV7-9	CASSLKHVGQPQHF	TGTGCCAGCAGCTTAAAGCACGTTGGTCAGCCCCAGCATTTT
.	TRBJ1-1	TRBV5-4	CASSLGGNTEAFF	TGTGCCAGCAGCCTGGGCGGGAACACTGAAGCTTTCTTT